These 17 T cell receptor beta chains originate from one sample sequenced in a study of blood T cell repertoires in COVID-19. Measured with immunoSEQ multiplex PCR; TCRdb has only the in-frame clones, and not every one. The sample yields 200,000 to 250,000 clones, around 81% seen once. Input material: PBMCs or T cells enriched from blood (not recorded which). These receptors originate from a young man with acute COVID-19.

The chain joins TRBV5-4 to TRBJ2-3, with 10 bases lining up with TRBD1. Germline CDR1 SGHNT, CDR2 YYREEE (reference sequence). The ends lost 3 bases at V and 5 bases at J; junction bases unmatched: 12. The CDR3 has 17 amino acids. CDR3 sequence: CASSSPPRQGAGDTQYF. The CDR3 nucleotides are TGTGCCAGCAGCTCACCCCCACGACAGGGGGCAGGAGATACGCAGTATTTT.

This clone was seen only once. The rearrangement joins TRBV10-3 to TRBJ2-7; TRBD1 aligns across 7 bases. Per germline, CDR1 ENHRY and CDR2 SYGVKD. V lost 5 bases, J lost 2 bases, and 9 bases stayed unmatched. CDR3 size: 15 residues. In DNA, the CDR3 is TGTGCCATCAGTTCATCGGACAGGCCCCCCTACGAGCAGTACTTC. Its protein is CAISSSDRPPYEQYF.

The chain employs TRBV5-1 and TRBJ1-4; TRBD1 matches 7 bases. The V gene end was trimmed by 3 bases and the J gene end by 6 bases; junction bases not matched to a gene: 8. Germline CDR1 is SGHRS and CDR2 is YFSETQ. The length of the CDR3 is 15 residues. The CDR3 nucleotides are TGCGCCAGCAGCTCGGAACGGGACAGATATGAAAAACTGTTTTTT. Translating gives CASSSERDRYEKLFF.

This clone has a handful of counts. The CDR3 is CASSQAGIDNSPLHF. CDR3 nucleotides: TGTGCCAGCAGCCAGGCCGGGATTGATAATTCACCCCTCCACTTT. The V call is TRBV16, the J call TRBJ1-6; no definite D call. Trimming pared 3 bases from V and 5 bases from J, leaving 11 bases between. Germline V gives CDR1 KGHSY, CDR2 FQNENV. The CDR3 covers 15 residues.

The chain recombines TRBV4-1 with TRBJ1-3; tentative D call: TRBD1 (5 bases). V was cut by 0 bases and J by 2 bases, with 17 bases left in between. The CDR3 loop spans 18 amino acids. Germline CDR1 is MGHRA and CDR2 is YSYEKL. CDR3 coding DNA: TGCGCCAGCAGCCAAGATGGAGGGGACGGTATAGCTGGAAACACCATATATTTT. Amino acid sequence: CASSQDGGDGIAGNTIYF.

This clone was seen only once. This sequence joins TRBV7-6 and TRBJ1-3, with D possibly TRBD1 on 5 matching bases. V was cut by 1 base and J by 4 bases, with 14 bases left in between. In germline, CDR1 is SGHVS, CDR2 FNYEAQ. This CDR3 is built from 16 residues. The DNA for the CDR3 is TGTGCCAGCAGCTTAGAAGGGTATCGACAGGGAAACACCATATATTTT. As protein: CASSLEGYRQGNTIYF.

This clone showed up just a few times. The chain couples TRBV9 to TRBJ1-6; D not resolved. Germline lookup yields CDR1 SGDLS and CDR2 YYNGEE. This CDR3 comprises 13 residues. V gave up 1 base and J gave up 10 bases, with 9 bases separating them. The CDR3 region is CASSVTLQSPLHF. Written as DNA, the CDR3 is TGTGCCAGCAGCGTAACTCTCCAATCACCCCTCCACTTT.

This chain joins TRBV12-3 or TRBV12-4 and TRBJ2-5; no firm D call. The CDR3 covers 13 residues. V lost 2 bases to trimming and J lost 3 bases, with 7 bases between them. The DNA for the CDR3 is TGTGCCAGCAGTTTAAGTACTAAAGAGACCCAGTACTTC. This sequence encodes CASSLSTKETQYF.

This clone was detected a few times. The rearrangement joins TRBV4-1 to TRBJ1-2, with D unresolved. Per germline, CDR1 MGHRA and CDR2 YSYEKL. Trimming took off 2 bases at V and 0 bases at J, with 10 bases between the two ends. This CDR3 region has 15 residues. In nucleotides, the CDR3 is TGCGCCAGCAGCCAATCCTCTCCAGCTAACTATGGCTACACCTTC. Its translation: CASSQSSPANYGYTF.

This chain uses TRBV2 with TRBJ1-2; the match to TRBD1 covers 9 bases. Germline lookup yields CDR1 SNHLY and CDR2 FYNNEI. Trimming took 5 bases from V and 6 from J; bases not matched to a gene: 4. This CDR3 spans 13 amino acids. The CDR3, as DNA: TGTGCCAGCAGTTTTAGACAGGGGGATGGCTACACCTTC. It translates to CASSFRQGDGYTF.

This rearrangement joins TRBV7-2 to TRBJ2-2; a possible D gene is TRBD1 (6 bases). This CDR3 has 17 amino acids. CDR1 and CDR2 (germline): SGHTA, FQGNSA. Trimming took off 1 base at V and 3 bases at J, with 15 bases between the two ends. CDR3 sequence reads: CASSLVAGASDTGELFF. CDR3 DNA sequence: TGTGCCAGCAGCTTAGTTGCAGGGGCGTCGGACACCGGGGAGCTGTTTTTT.

The genes are TRBV5-6 and TRBJ1-2; D is unclear. V lost 0 bases to trimming and J lost 3 bases, with 9 bases between them. This CDR3 has 14 residues. The germline V gene has CDR1 SGHDT and CDR2 YYEEEE. CDR3 sequence: CASSLDRNYYGYTF. The CDR3 nucleotides read TGTGCCAGCAGCTTGGACCGCAACTACTATGGCTACACCTTC.

This chain links TRBV5-1 with TRBJ2-7, with D perhaps matching TRBD2 (5 bases). The ends were cut back, 4 bases at V and 3 bases at J, with 17 bases in the middle. The CDR3 totals 15 residues. Germline CDR1 and CDR2: SGHRS and YFSETQ. The CDR3 region is CASSLLVGQSYEQYF. The CDR3 DNA is TGCGCCAGCAGCCTACTAGTAGGGCAGAGCTACGAGCAGTACTTC. The whole variable domain, remainder taken from reference TRBV5-1 and TRBJ2-7, is KAGVTQTPRYLIKTRGQQVTLSCSPISGHRSVSWYQQTPGQGLQFLFEYFSETQRNKGNFPGRFSGRQFSNSRSEMNVSTLELGDSALYLCASSLLVGQSYEQYFGPGTRLTVT.

V is TRBV6-2 or TRBV6-3 and J is TRBJ1-3; no clear D gene. Germline loops: CDR1 MNHEY, CDR2 SVGEGT. V was shortened by 2 bases and J by 0 bases, with 8 bases between the two germline ends. This CDR3 region has 15 residues. The CDR3 reads CASSYPGNSGNTIYF. DNA of the CDR3: TGTGCCAGCAGTTACCCGGGGAACTCTGGAAACACCATATATTTT.

This chain joins TRBV7-9 and TRBJ1-2; a weak D match, TRBD1 (5 bases). The V and J ends lost 9 bases and 3 bases respectively, with 11 bases between them. This CDR3 region has 12 residues. Germline values: CDR1 SEHNR, CDR2 FQNEAQ (reference sequence). CDR3 in amino acids: CASGGNDYGYTF. CDR3 sequence (DNA): TGTGCCAGTGGGGGGAACGACTATGGCTACACCTTC.

The V gene is TRBV6-1, the J gene TRBJ1-2; D is unclear. The germline gives CDR1 MNHNS, CDR2 SASEGT. V was shortened by 1 base and J by 8 bases, with 11 bases between the two germline ends. This CDR3 has 13 residues. DNA for the CDR3: TGTGCCAGCAGTGAAGGCCTAGTAGGAGGCTACACCTTC. As protein: CASSEGLVGGYTF.

This clone was counted only a few times. The chain recombines TRBV1 with TRBJ1-2; TRBD1 was called by the table and not checked on the DNA. TRBV1 is reported as a pseudogene. The CDR3 totals 17 residues. This CDR3 reads CTSSQYGLDRGLDGYTF. In DNA, the CDR3 is TGCACCAGCAGCCAGTACGGACTGGACAGGGGGCTTGATGGCTACACCTTC.